The clone carrying this T cell receptor beta chain was picked up one time. This table comes from immunoSEQ multiplex PCR, and its TCRdb copy is limited to in-frame clones, with some not included. The data show around 200,000 clones, about 88% seen once. Germline V lookup: CDR1 MNHEY, CDR2 SVGEGT. The CDR3 has 16 amino acids. Trimming removed 0 bases at V and 1 base at J, with 7 bases between. The data belong to a study of blood T cell repertoires in COVID-19. The receptor's source is a woman in her thirties who had recovered from COVID-19. The rearrangement links TRBV6-2 or TRBV6-3 to TRBJ2-6; TRBD2 is a possible D gene (5 bases). Sequenced material: PBMCs or T cells enriched from blood (not recorded which). The DNA of the CDR3 is TGTGCCAGCAGTTACTCGAGGAGGTCTGGGGCCAACGTCCTGACTTTC. It specifies CASSYSRRSGANVLTF.